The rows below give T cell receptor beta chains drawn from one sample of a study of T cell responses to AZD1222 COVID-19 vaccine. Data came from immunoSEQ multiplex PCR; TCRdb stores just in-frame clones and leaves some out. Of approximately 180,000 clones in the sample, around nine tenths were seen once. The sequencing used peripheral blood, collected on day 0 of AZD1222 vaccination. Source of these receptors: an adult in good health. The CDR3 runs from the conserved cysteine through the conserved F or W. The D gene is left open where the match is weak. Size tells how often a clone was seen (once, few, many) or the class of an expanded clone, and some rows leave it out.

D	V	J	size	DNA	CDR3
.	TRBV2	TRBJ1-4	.	TGTGCCAGCAGTGAGGGGGCATTAGGAGAAAAACTGTTTTTT	CASSEGALGEKLFF
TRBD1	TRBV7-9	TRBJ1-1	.	TGTGCCAGCAGCTACCAGACAGGGGTTGGTCCTGAAGCTTTCTTT	CASSYQTGVGPEAFF
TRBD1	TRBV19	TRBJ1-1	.	TGTGTCCTGACAGGGAGGGACACTGAAGCTTTCTTT	CVLTGRDTEAFF
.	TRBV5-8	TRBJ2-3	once	TGTGCCAGCAGCTTGAGGCCAGGGACCAGCACAGATACGCAGTATTTT	CASSLRPGTSTDTQYF
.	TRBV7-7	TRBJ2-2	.	TGTGCCAGCAGCCCAGTGGTGGGGGCACAGGGTTGGAACACCGGGGAGCTGTTTTTT	CASSPVVGAQGWNTGELFF
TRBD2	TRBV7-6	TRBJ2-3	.	TGTGCCAGCAGCTTAGCAGCAGCCGGGACTAGGGGCACAGATACGCAGTATTTT	CASSLAAAGTRGTDTQYF
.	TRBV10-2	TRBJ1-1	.	TGCGCCAGCAGCTCAGGGCATGCTTTCTTT	CASSSGHAFF
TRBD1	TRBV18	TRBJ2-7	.	TGTGCCAGCTCACCTCTGGACAGGGTGAACGAGCAGTACTTC	CASSPLDRVNEQYF
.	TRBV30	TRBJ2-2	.	TGTGCCTGGACGACCGGGCCCGCAGTCGGGGAGCTGTTTTTT	CAWTTGPAVGELFF
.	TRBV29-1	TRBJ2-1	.	TGCAGCGTTGATAGCGACAAAGGCGTCTCCTACAATGAGCAGTTCTTC	CSVDSDKGVSYNEQFF
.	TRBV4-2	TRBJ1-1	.	TGTGCCAGCAGCCAAGGGAACATGAACACTGAAGCTTTCTTT	CASSQGNMNTEAFF
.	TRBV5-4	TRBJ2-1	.	TGTGCCAGCAGCTCGGTGGGGGTAAAGTTGGGTGAGCAGTTCTTC	CASSSVGVKLGEQFF
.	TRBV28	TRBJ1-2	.	TGTGCCAGCAGTTCAGGGTTCAACGCTGGCTATGGCTACACCTTC	CASSSGFNAGYGYTF
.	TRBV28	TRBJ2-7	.	TGTGCCAGCAGTTCCCGTGTCTACGAGCAGTACTTC	CASSSRVYEQYF
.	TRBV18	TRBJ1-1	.	TGTGCCAGCTCTCCCCTCCGGAGGGGCACTGAAGCTTTCTTT	CASSPLRRGTEAFF
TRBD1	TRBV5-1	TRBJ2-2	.	TGCGCCAGCAGAGCCCTGACAGGGATGGGAAAAACCGGGGAGCTGTTTTTT	CASRALTGMGKTGELFF
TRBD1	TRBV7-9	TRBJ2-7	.	TGTGCCAGCAGCCCCCGGGACAGGGCGTACGAGCAGTACTTC	CASSPRDRAYEQYF
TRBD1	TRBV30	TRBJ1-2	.	TGTGCCTGGAGCTCCCGATTCGACAGGGCGTATCGTGGCTACACCTTC	CAWSSRFDRAYRGYTF
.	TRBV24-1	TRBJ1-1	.	TGTGCCACCAGTGATTCAGGGACACATGGCACTGAAGCTTTCTTT	CATSDSGTHGTEAFF
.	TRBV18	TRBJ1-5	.	TGTGCCAGCTCACCGGCCCAGGGTAATCAGCCCCAGCATTTT	CASSPAQGNQPQHF
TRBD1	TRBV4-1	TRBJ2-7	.	TGCGCCAGCAGCCAAGTGTTCGACAGGGGGAGTTTTAGCTCCTACGAGCAGTACTTC	CASSQVFDRGSFSSYEQYF
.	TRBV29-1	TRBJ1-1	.	TGCAGCGTTGCGGGAGCTGAAGCTTTCTTT	CSVAGAEAFF
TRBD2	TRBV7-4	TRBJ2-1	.	TGTGCCAGCAGCTTCGGGACTAGCGGGGGGAACAATGAGCAGTTCTTC	CASSFGTSGGNNEQFF
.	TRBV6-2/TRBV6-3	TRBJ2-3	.	TGTGCCAGCAGTCGCTCCGGGAAACACCATCCGGGAACAGATACGCAGTATTTT	CASSRSGKHHPGTDTQYF
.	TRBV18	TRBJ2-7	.	TGTGCCAGCTCACCTCCGGGACGGACATACGAGCAGTACTTC	CASSPPGRTYEQYF
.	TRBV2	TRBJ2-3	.	TGTGCCAGCAGTGAAGGGAGAGGGGGTAGCACAGATACGCAGTATTTT	CASSEGRGGSTDTQYF
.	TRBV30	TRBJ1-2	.	TGTGCCTGGAGCCGAGGGAGCTATGGCTACACCTTC	CAWSRGSYGYTF
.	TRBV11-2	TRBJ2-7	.	TGTGCCAGCAACACACTGGACAGTTCCTACGAGCAGTACTTC	CASNTLDSSYEQYF
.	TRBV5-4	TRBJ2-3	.	TGTGCCAGCAGCTTGCGGACCTTTAGCACAGATACGCAGTATTTT	CASSLRTFSTDTQYF
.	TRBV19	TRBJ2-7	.	TGTGCCAGTAGCCCGGGTCCCTCCTACGAGCAGTACTTC	CASSPGPSYEQYF
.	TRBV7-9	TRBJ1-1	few	TGTGCCAGCAGACCCCGGACGGAAAACACTGAAGCTTTCTTT	CASRPRTENTEAFF
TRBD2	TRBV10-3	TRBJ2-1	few	TGTGCCATCAGGCAACCTAGCGGAGGCTACAATGAGCAGTTCTTC	CAIRQPSGGYNEQFF
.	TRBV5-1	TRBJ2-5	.	TGCGCCAGCTTTGGGGAGCCGATACAAGAGACCCAGTACTTC	CASFGEPIQETQYF
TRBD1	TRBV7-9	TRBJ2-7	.	TGTGCCAGCAGCGCCCGGGGACAGGGGACAAACGAGCAGTACTTC	CASSARGQGTNEQYF
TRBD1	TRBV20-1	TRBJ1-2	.	TGCAGTGCTAGTCCGGGACAGGGGAACTATGGCTACACCTTC	CSASPGQGNYGYTF
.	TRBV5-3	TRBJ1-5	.	TGTGCCGAGGGCAAGGGCCCCAAGGGTCAGCCCCAGCATTTT	CAEGKGPKGQPQHF
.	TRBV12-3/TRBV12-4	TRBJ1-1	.	TGTGCCAGCAGTTTAGTGAACGGTGAAGCTTTCTTT	CASSLVNGEAFF
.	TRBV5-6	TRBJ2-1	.	TGTGCCAGCAGCTTGGCCGCAGCGCATCTCACCTACAATGAGCAGTTCTTC	CASSLAAAHLTYNEQFF
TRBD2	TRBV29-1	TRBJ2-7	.	TGCAGCGTTGAATTGGCTAGCGGCGAGCAGTACTTC	CSVELASGEQYF
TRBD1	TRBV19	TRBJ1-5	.	TGTGCCAGTAGTGTTGGTCCGGACAGGGAAAATCAGCCCCAGCATTTT	CASSVGPDRENQPQHF
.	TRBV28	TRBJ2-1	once	TGTGCCAGCAGTTTATTCGCGCAGGCAAGCTCCTACAATGAGCAGTTCTTC	CASSLFAQASSYNEQFF
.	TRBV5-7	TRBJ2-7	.	TGTGCCAGCAGCTCGATTACAGGGAGCTGGGACGAGCAGTACTTC	CASSSITGSWDEQYF
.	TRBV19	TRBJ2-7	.	TGTGCCAGTAGTAAAGGTCCCCTGGCCTACGAGCAGTACTTC	CASSKGPLAYEQYF
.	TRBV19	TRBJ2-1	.	TGTGCCAGTAGTATAAAGTTCGGACGCTCCTACAATGAGCAGTTCTTC	CASSIKFGRSYNEQFF
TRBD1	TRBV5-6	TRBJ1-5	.	TGTGCCAGCAGCTTGGCGGCCGACAGGGGGTATAGCAATCAGCCCCAGCATTTT	CASSLAADRGYSNQPQHF
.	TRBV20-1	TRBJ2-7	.	TGCAGTGCACCTAGGACTGGCGAGCAGTACTTC	CSAPRTGEQYF
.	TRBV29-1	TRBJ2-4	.	TGCAGCGTTACAGGTTTAGCCAAAAACATTCAGTACTTC	CSVTGLAKNIQYF
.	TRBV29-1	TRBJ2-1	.	TGCAGCGCCATTTCGGTCGGCCACAATGAGCAGTTCTTC	CSAISVGHNEQFF
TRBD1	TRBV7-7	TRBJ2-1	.	TGTGCCAGCAGCCGTGACAGGGGCAATGAGCAGTTCTTC	CASSRDRGNEQFF
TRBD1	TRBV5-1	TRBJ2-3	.	TGCGCCAGCAGCACTATAGGGGGCGGTGGTACAGATACGCAGTATTTT	CASSTIGGGGTDTQYF
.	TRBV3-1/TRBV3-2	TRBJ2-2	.	TGTGCCAGCAGCCAAGCCGGAACCGGGGAGCTGTTTTTT	CASSQAGTGELFF
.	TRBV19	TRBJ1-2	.	TGTGCCAGTAGTATCGCAGCGGCAGGGGCGCGAGATGGCTACACCTTC	CASSIAAAGARDGYTF
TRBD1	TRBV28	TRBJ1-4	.	TGTGCCAGCAGTCATGGGACAGAACCCGAAAAACTGTTTTTT	CASSHGTEPEKLFF
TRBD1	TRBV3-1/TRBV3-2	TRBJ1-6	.	TGTGCCAGCAGTCTGCTTGGACAGGGAGGATCACCCCTCCACTTT	CASSLLGQGGSPLHF
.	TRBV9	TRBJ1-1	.	TGTGCCAGCAGCGTAGAGAGCAGCTCTGAAGCTTTCTTT	CASSVESSSEAFF
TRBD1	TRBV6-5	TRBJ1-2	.	TGTGCCAGCAGTTACACCGGACAGGGCCCCTATGGCTACACCTTC	CASSYTGQGPYGYTF
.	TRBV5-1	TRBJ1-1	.	TGCGCCAGCAGTAAGGGGACCGATAGGTTAACTGAAGCTTTCTTT	CASSKGTDRLTEAFF
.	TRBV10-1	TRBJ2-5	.	TGCGCCAGCAGTGAAGTTCAAGGGGGGATCGGGACCCAGTACTTC	CASSEVQGGIGTQYF
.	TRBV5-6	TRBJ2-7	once	TGTGCCAGCAGCTTGGGGACAGATTACGAGCAGTACTTC	CASSLGTDYEQYF